The rows below give T cell receptor beta chains drawn from one sample of a study of T cells in pancreatic ductal adenocarcinoma. Profiled with immunoSEQ multiplex PCR; TCRdb holds only in-frame clones, not every one. The sample has over 10,000 clones; more than 80% are singletons. Sequenced input: PBMCs. These receptors all come from a human donor with pancreatic ductal adenocarcinoma. Both conserved end residues are trimmed from each CDR3. D genes are given only for firm matches. For some rows the clone size is stated as once, few or many, or as a class when expanded; others skip it.

J: TRBJ2-7; V: TRBV11-3; D: .; size: .; CDR3: ASSLVDEQY
J: TRBJ2-1; V: TRBV4-2; D: .; size: .; CDR3: ASSQELSSYNEQF
J: TRBJ2-5; V: TRBV11-2; D: TRBD2; size: .; CDR3: ASSLGEGRKETQY
J: TRBJ1-4; V: TRBV18; D: .; size: .; CDR3: ASSRDINEKLF
J: TRBJ2-3; V: TRBV2; D: TRBD2; size: .; CDR3: ASSVRGRAGGTDTQY
J: TRBJ1-6; V: TRBV5-4; D: .; size: .; CDR3: ASSLQQDSPLH
J: TRBJ2-3; V: TRBV19; D: .; size: few; CDR3: ASEGDTQY
J: TRBJ2-6; V: TRBV6-5; D: .; size: .; CDR3: ASTRSSSGANVLT
J: TRBJ1-1; V: TRBV9; D: .; size: .; CDR3: ASSGGFHTEAF
J: TRBJ2-7; V: TRBV28; D: .; size: .; CDR3: ASRSFRYEQY
J: TRBJ2-7; V: TRBV5-5; D: TRBD2; size: once; CDR3: ASSVNSGGFEQY
J: TRBJ1-2; V: TRBV2; D: .; size: few; CDR3: ASTRAGVYGYT
J: TRBJ2-7; V: TRBV19; D: TRBD2; size: .; CDR3: ASSISSGNPYEQY
J: TRBJ1-5; V: TRBV6-4; D: TRBD1; size: .; CDR3: ASSPTGEGQPQH
J: TRBJ1-2; V: TRBV27; D: .; size: .; CDR3: ASSPDWVGGYT
J: TRBJ2-7; V: TRBV15; D: TRBD1; size: few; CDR3: ATSSGTGGSYEQY
J: TRBJ2-7; V: TRBV6-5; D: .; size: .; CDR3: ASRPGAMNYEQY
J: TRBJ2-2; V: TRBV7-9; D: .; size: .; CDR3: ASSPPGSSVGTGELF
J: TRBJ1-5; V: TRBV5-1; D: .; size: .; CDR3: ASSPASLDQPQH
J: TRBJ2-2; V: TRBV7-8; D: .; size: .; CDR3: ASSPYSGGGTGELF
J: TRBJ2-6; V: TRBV7-9; D: .; size: .; CDR3: ASSLRGTLFSGANVLT
J: TRBJ2-1; V: TRBV7-3; D: .; size: .; CDR3: ASSLMRSEKNEQF
J: TRBJ2-5; V: TRBV21-1; D: .; size: .; CDR3: ASSSLETSGRTVGETQY
J: TRBJ2-1; V: TRBV11-2; D: .; size: .; CDR3: ASSAPGGAYNEQF
J: TRBJ1-2; V: TRBV5-5; D: .; size: .; CDR3: ASSYHRDGFYYGYT
J: TRBJ2-1; V: TRBV7-3; D: .; size: .; CDR3: ASSLAAGEQF
J: TRBJ2-7; V: TRBV13; D: TRBD2; size: .; CDR3: ASRGPGGGRYEQY
J: TRBJ1-2; V: TRBV20-1; D: .; size: once; CDR3: SANQDGYT
J: TRBJ2-3; V: TRBV5-4; D: TRBD2; size: .; CDR3: ASSGGGSRTQY
J: TRBJ2-5; V: TRBV29-1; D: .; size: .; CDR3: SACVGVMAPQETQY
J: TRBJ2-7; V: TRBV10-3; D: .; size: .; CDR3: AISTDEYEQY
J: TRBJ1-5; V: TRBV6-1; D: .; size: .; CDR3: ASSDLYVHQPQH
J: TRBJ2-5; V: TRBV7-6; D: TRBD2; size: .; CDR3: ASSLSPSGRARVETQY
J: TRBJ2-1; V: TRBV9; D: .; size: .; CDR3: ASSVSLGDEQF
J: TRBJ2-7; V: TRBV21-1; D: .; size: .; CDR3: ASSSYRGLREQY
J: TRBJ2-4; V: TRBV28; D: TRBD1; size: .; CDR3: ASSPRGQSDSYIQY
J: TRBJ1-3; V: TRBV6-1; D: .; size: .; CDR3: ASRDLGNTIY
J: TRBJ2-3; V: TRBV12-5; D: .; size: .; CDR3: ASGLEGFTTQY
J: TRBJ2-7; V: TRBV7-6; D: .; size: .; CDR3: ASSLGLAGSYEQY
J: TRBJ1-1; V: TRBV27; D: TRBD1; size: .; CDR3: ASTGTARAEAF
J: TRBJ1-3; V: TRBV5-1; D: .; size: .; CDR3: ASSLDTGFGETSGNTIY
J: TRBJ2-7; V: TRBV28; D: .; size: .; CDR3: ASRAPTYEQY
J: TRBJ2-5; V: TRBV5-1; D: .; size: .; CDR3: ASSRDGLQETQY
J: TRBJ1-6; V: TRBV7-9; D: .; size: .; CDR3: ASSFSGSYNSPLH
J: TRBJ2-3; V: TRBV29-1; D: .; size: .; CDR3: SVPLGGLSTDTQY
J: TRBJ2-5; V: TRBV5-5; D: TRBD2; size: .; CDR3: ASSSSGSRETQY
J: TRBJ2-7; V: TRBV5-1; D: TRBD1; size: .; CDR3: ASSLRDRVFHEQY
J: TRBJ2-1; V: TRBV5-1; D: .; size: .; CDR3: ASSLKGLRSYNEQF
J: TRBJ1-4; V: TRBV19; D: .; size: .; CDR3: ASSRDSGTNEKLF
J: TRBJ2-3; V: TRBV11-2; D: .; size: .; CDR3: ASSLKYSDSTDTQY
J: TRBJ2-3; V: TRBV2; D: .; size: .; CDR3: ASSERPTGSLDTQY
J: TRBJ1-6; V: TRBV27; D: TRBD1; size: .; CDR3: ASRTGNSPLH